These T cell receptor beta chains were read from a single sample in a study of cytomegalovirus exposure and HLA in healthy donors. Profiled with immunoSEQ multiplex PCR; TCRdb holds only in-frame clones, not every one. The table records some 99,000 clones, over 60% of them present only once. Sequencing input: PBMCs. These receptors came from a female donor in good health and CMV-seronegative. Each CDR3 is given with its conserved first and last residue. Each record gives: V gene, J gene, D gene, clone size, CDR3 DNA, CDR3 protein. A D gene is named only where the DNA matches it firmly. Expanded clones get a size class; other rows say once, few or many, or leave the size out.

V gene: TRBV5-1
J gene: TRBJ2-5
D gene: -
clone size: -
CDR3 DNA: TGCGCCAGCAGCCAAAGATCGAGAGGAGAGACCCAGTACTTC
CDR3 protein: CASSQRSRGETQYF

V gene: TRBV19
J gene: TRBJ1-4
D gene: -
clone size: -
CDR3 DNA: TGTGCCAGTAGTACAATTGCCCCCGTAGCAACTAATGAAAAACTGTTTTTT
CDR3 protein: CASSTIAPVATNEKLFF

V gene: TRBV30
J gene: TRBJ1-2
D gene: -
clone size: -
CDR3 DNA: TGTGCCTGGAGTCCTCCAGGGTATGGCTACACCTTC
CDR3 protein: CAWSPPGYGYTF

V gene: TRBV4-3
J gene: TRBJ2-7
D gene: TRBD2
clone size: once
CDR3 DNA: TGCGCCAGCAGCCAAGAGCGGGAGCTCATCTACGAGCAGTACTTC
CDR3 protein: CASSQERELIYEQYF

V gene: TRBV7-7
J gene: TRBJ2-5
D gene: -
clone size: -
CDR3 DNA: TGTGCTAGCAGCCTTCGACAGGGAGGTTCAGAGACCCAGTACTTC
CDR3 protein: CASSLRQGGSETQYF

V gene: TRBV19
J gene: TRBJ2-5
D gene: -
clone size: -
CDR3 DNA: TGTGCCAGTAGTATTCGGGGAAAAGAGACCCAGTACTTC
CDR3 protein: CASSIRGKETQYF

V gene: TRBV6-6
J gene: TRBJ1-6
D gene: -
clone size: few
CDR3 DNA: TGTGCCAGCAGTTCCGAGACAGATAATTCACCCCTCCACTTT
CDR3 protein: CASSSETDNSPLHF

V gene: TRBV27
J gene: TRBJ2-7
D gene: -
clone size: -
CDR3 DNA: TGTGCCAGCAGTTTTAGTGGAGGACTAATACGACGGGAGCAGTACTTC
CDR3 protein: CASSFSGGLIRREQYF

V gene: TRBV7-2
J gene: TRBJ2-5
D gene: TRBD1
clone size: -
CDR3 DNA: TGTGCCAGCAGCCCTATGGACAGGGGGCTAGAGACCCAGTACTTC
CDR3 protein: CASSPMDRGLETQYF

V gene: TRBV7-2
J gene: TRBJ2-1
D gene: TRBD2
clone size: -
CDR3 DNA: TGTGCCAGCAGCTTAGTGGGGGGGGAATATGAGCAGTTCTTC
CDR3 protein: CASSLVGGEYEQFF

V gene: TRBV6-5
J gene: TRBJ2-7
D gene: -
clone size: -
CDR3 DNA: TGTGCCAGCAGTTACGCCTACGGGTTCTACGAGCAGTACTTC
CDR3 protein: CASSYAYGFYEQYF

V gene: TRBV18
J gene: TRBJ2-3
D gene: -
clone size: -
CDR3 DNA: TGTGCCAGCTCACCACCTAACAGGGATGGAGATACGCAGTATTTT
CDR3 protein: CASSPPNRDGDTQYF

V gene: TRBV18
J gene: TRBJ1-5
D gene: -
clone size: -
CDR3 DNA: TGTGCCAGCTCACCATCCCAGTCAGGGCTGGGGGGTCAGCCCCAGCATTTT
CDR3 protein: CASSPSQSGLGGQPQHF

V gene: TRBV5-6
J gene: TRBJ1-2
D gene: -
clone size: -
CDR3 DNA: TGTGCCAGCAGCTTGGCGGCGGGAGTTGGCTATGGCTACACCTTC
CDR3 protein: CASSLAAGVGYGYTF

V gene: TRBV6-4
J gene: TRBJ2-3
D gene: -
clone size: -
CDR3 DNA: TGTGCCAGCAGTGACTCCGCGGGTAGCACAGATACGCAGTATTTT
CDR3 protein: CASSDSAGSTDTQYF

V gene: TRBV2
J gene: TRBJ2-3
D gene: TRBD1
clone size: -
CDR3 DNA: TGTGCCAGCACTCAGGGGGCTTTGACCACAGATACGCAGTATTTT
CDR3 protein: CASTQGALTTDTQYF

V gene: TRBV4-1
J gene: TRBJ1-4
D gene: -
clone size: -
CDR3 DNA: TGCGCCAGCAGCCAAGAAGGCGGGTGGGCTAATGAAAAACTGTTTTTT
CDR3 protein: CASSQEGGWANEKLFF

V gene: TRBV7-6
J gene: TRBJ2-3
D gene: TRBD2
clone size: -
CDR3 DNA: TGTGCCAGCAGCTTAGTCCCCCACCAGCGGGGGTTCACAGATACGCAGTATTTT
CDR3 protein: CASSLVPHQRGFTDTQYF

V gene: TRBV4-1
J gene: TRBJ1-1
D gene: TRBD1
clone size: -
CDR3 DNA: TGCGCCAGCAGCCAAGATCCAAGGACAGGGGGCACTGAAGCTTTCTTT
CDR3 protein: CASSQDPRTGGTEAFF

V gene: TRBV5-1
J gene: TRBJ2-1
D gene: -
clone size: -
CDR3 DNA: TGCGCCAGCAGCTTGGGAGGGCTCCGTGAGCAGTTCTTC
CDR3 protein: CASSLGGLREQFF

V gene: TRBV2
J gene: TRBJ1-2
D gene: -
clone size: -
CDR3 DNA: TGTGCCAGCAGTGCCCTAGGGGGTGGCTACACCTTC
CDR3 protein: CASSALGGGYTF

V gene: TRBV2
J gene: TRBJ1-1
D gene: -
clone size: few
CDR3 DNA: TGTGCCAGCGTACCCCAGGGGCTGAACACTGAAGCTTTCTTT
CDR3 protein: CASVPQGLNTEAFF